What follows is one TCR beta chain and its context. This entry comes from a study of blood T cell repertoires in COVID-19. TCRdb keeps only in-frame clones here, not all; method: immunoSEQ multiplex PCR. This sample carries 150,000 to 200,000 clones, 78% of them seen once, and the ten largest clones take over 11%. This CDR3 has 16 amino acids. V gave up 2 bases and J gave up 1 base; unmatched junction bases: 5. Germline loops: CDR1 LNHNV, CDR2 YYDKDF (reference sequence). The sequenced sample consisted of peripheral blood. This chain joins TRBV15 and TRBJ1-1; 9 bases agree with TRBD1. The TCR was taken from a woman aged 80 or over with acute or convalescent COVID-19. The CDR3 nucleotides are TGTGCCACCAGCAGAAGGACAGGGGTAAGGAACACTGAAGCTTTCTTT. Amino acids: CATSRRTGVRNTEAFF.